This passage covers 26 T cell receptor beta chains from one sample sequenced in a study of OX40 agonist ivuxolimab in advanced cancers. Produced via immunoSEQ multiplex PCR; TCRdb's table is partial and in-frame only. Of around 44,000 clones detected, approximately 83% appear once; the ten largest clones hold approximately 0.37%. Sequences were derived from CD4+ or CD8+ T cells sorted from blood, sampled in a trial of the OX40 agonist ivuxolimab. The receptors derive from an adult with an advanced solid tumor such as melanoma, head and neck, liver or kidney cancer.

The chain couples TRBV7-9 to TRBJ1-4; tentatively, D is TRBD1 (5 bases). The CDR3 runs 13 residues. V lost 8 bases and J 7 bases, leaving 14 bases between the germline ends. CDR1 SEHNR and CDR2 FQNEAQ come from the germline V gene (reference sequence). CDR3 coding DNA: TGTGCCAGCCGCGAGGTCGGGACTGAAAAACTGTTTTTT. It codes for CASREVGTEKLFF.

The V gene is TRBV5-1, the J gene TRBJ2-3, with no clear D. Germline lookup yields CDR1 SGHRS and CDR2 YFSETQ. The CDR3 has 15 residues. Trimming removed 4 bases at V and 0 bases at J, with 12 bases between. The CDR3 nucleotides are TGCGCCAGCAGCGGAAGGAAGGAAAGCACAGATACGCAGTATTTT. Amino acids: CASSGRKESTDTQYF.

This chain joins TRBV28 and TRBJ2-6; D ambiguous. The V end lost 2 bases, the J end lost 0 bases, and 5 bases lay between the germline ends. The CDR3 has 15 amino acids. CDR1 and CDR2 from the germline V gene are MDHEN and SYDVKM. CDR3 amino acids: CASSLMLSGANVLTF. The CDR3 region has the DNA TGTGCCAGCAGTTTAATGCTCTCTGGGGCCAACGTCCTGACTTTC.

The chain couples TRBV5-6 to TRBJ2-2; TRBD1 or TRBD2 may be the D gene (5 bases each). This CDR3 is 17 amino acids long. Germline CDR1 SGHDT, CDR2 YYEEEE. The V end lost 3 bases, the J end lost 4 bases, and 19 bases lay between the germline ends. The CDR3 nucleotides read TGTGCCAGCAGCTCCCTCCCGGGACGAGTGGGCACCGGGGAGCTGTTTTTT. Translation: CASSSLPGRVGTGELFF.

Here the CDR3 reads CASRVSGLAGNNEQFF. CDR3 nucleotides: TGTGCCAGCAGAGTTAGCGGGCTAGCGGGGAACAATGAGCAGTTCTTC. V gene TRBV7-9 combines with J gene TRBJ2-1, with 9 bases that match TRBD2. There are 16 residues in the CDR3. V shed 6 bases and J 5 bases; nucleotides not matched to a gene: 11. The V gene's germline CDR1 is SEHNR and CDR2 FQNEAQ (reference sequence).

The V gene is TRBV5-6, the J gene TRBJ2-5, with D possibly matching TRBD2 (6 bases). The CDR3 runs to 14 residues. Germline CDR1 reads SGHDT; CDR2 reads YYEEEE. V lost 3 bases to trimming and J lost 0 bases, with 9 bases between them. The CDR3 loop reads CASSWGTYQETQYF. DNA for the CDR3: TGTGCCAGCAGCTGGGGGACTTACCAAGAGACCCAGTACTTC.

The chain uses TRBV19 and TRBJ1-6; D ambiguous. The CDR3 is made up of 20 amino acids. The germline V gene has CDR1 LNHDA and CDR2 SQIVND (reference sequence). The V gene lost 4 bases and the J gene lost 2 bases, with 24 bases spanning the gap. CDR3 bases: TGTGCCAGTAGTACGGGCGGACGGACCGGATCGTCCCCCTATAATTCACCCCTCCACTTT. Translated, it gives CASSTGGRTGSSPYNSPLHF.

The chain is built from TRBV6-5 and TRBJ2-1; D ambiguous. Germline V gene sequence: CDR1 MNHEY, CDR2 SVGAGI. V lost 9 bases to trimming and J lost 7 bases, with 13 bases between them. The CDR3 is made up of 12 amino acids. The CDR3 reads CASKVRKNEQFF. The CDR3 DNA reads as TGTGCCAGTAAGGTACGCAAGAATGAGCAGTTCTTC.

DNA of the CDR3: TGTGCCAGTAGTATAGTAGGGGAGACCTACGAGCAGTACTTC. This codes for CASSIVGETYEQYF. The J gene is TRBJ2-7, the V gene TRBV19; D tentatively reads TRBD1 or TRBD2 (5 bases each). This CDR3 is built from 14 residues. Germline V gives CDR1 LNHDA, CDR2 SQIVND (reference sequence). The ends were cut back, 1 base at V and 2 bases at J, with 9 bases in the middle.

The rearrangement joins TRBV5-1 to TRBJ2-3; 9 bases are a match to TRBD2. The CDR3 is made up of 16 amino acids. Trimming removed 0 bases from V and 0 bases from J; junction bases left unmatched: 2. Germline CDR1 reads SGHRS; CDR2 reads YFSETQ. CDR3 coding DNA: TGCGCCAGCAGCTTGGCAGCGGGGGGAAGCACAGATACGCAGTATTTT. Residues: CASSLAAGGSTDTQYF.

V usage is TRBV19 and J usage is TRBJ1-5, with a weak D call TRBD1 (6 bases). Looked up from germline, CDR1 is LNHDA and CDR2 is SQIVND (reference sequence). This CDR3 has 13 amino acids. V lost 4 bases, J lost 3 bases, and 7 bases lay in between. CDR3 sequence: CASSRTVNQPQHF. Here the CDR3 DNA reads TGTGCCAGTAGTAGGACAGTCAATCAGCCCCAGCATTTT.

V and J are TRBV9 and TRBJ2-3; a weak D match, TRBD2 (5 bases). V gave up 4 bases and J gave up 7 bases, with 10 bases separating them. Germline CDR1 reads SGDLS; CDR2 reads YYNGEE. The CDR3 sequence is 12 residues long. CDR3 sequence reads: CASSPGVNTQYF. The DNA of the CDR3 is TGTGCCAGCAGCCCCGGGGTGAATACGCAGTATTTT.

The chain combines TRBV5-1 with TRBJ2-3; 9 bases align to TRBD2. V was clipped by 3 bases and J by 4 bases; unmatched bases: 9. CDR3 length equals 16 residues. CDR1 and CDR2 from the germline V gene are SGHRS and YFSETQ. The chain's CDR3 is CASSSGVAGGADTQYF. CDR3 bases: TGCGCCAGCAGCTCGGGTGTGGCGGGAGGGGCAGATACGCAGTATTTT.

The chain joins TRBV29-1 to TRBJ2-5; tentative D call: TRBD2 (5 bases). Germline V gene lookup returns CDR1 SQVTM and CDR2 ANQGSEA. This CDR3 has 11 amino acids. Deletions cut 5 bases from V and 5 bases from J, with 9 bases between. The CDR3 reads CSVRTRETQYF. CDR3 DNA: TGCAGCGTTAGGACTCGTGAGACCCAGTACTTC.

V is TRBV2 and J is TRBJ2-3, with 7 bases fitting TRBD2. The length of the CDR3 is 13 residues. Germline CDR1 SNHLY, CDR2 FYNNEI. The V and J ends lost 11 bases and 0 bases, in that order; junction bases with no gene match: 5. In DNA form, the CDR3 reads TGTGCCTCTAGCGGAGAGAGCACAGATACGCAGTATTTT. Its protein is CASSGESTDTQYF.

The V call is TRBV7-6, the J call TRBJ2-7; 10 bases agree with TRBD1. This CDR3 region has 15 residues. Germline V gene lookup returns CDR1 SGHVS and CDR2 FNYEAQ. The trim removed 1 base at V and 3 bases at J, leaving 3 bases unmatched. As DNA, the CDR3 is TGTGCCAGCAGCTTAGGCGGGACAGGGGTCTACGAGCAGTACTTC. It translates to CASSLGGTGVYEQYF. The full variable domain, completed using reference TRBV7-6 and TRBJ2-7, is GAGVSQSPRYKVTKRGQDVALRCDPISGHVSLYWYRQALGQGPEFLTYFNYEAQQDKSGLPNDRFSAERPEGSISTLTIQRTEQRDSAMYRCASSLGGTGVYEQYFGPGTRLTVT.

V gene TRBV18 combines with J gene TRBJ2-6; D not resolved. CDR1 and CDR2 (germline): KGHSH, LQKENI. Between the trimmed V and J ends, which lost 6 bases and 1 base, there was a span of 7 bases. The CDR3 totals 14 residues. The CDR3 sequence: CASSPMSGANVLTF. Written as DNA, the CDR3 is TGTGCCAGCTCTCCTATGTCTGGGGCCAACGTCCTGACTTTC.

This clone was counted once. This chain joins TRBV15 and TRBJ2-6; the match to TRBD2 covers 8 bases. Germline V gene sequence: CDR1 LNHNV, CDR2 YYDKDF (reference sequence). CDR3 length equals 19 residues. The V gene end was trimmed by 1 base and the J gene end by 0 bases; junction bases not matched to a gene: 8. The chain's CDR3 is CATSRGSGGGSSGANVLTF. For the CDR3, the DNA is TGTGCCACCAGCAGAGGGAGCGGGGGTGGCTCCTCTGGGGCCAACGTCCTGACTTTC.

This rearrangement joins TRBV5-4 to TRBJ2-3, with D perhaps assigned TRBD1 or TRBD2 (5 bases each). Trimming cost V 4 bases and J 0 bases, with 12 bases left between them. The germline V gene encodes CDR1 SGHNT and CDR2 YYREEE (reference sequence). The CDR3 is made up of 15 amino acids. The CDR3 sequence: CASSPGPASTDTQYF. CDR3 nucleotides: TGTGCCAGCAGCCCGGGGCCGGCTAGCACAGATACGCAGTATTTT.

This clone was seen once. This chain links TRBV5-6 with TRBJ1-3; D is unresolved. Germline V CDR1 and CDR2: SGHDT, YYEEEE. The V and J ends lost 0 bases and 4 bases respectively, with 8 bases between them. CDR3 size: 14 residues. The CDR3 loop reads CASSLAVGGNTIYF. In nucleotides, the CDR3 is TGTGCCAGCAGCTTGGCGGTTGGGGGAAACACCATATATTTT.

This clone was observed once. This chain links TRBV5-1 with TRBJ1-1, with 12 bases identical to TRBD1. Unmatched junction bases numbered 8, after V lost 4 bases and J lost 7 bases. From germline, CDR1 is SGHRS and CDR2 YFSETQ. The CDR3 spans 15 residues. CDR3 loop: CASSTGTGGWDEAFF. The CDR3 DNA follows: TGCGCCAGCAGCACCGGGACAGGGGGCTGGGATGAAGCTTTCTTT.

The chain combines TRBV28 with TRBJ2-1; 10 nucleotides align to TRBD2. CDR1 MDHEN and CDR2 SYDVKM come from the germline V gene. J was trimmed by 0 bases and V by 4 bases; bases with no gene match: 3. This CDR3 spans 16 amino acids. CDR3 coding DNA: TGTGCCAGCAGTTCCAGACTAGCGGGCTCCTACAATGAGCAGTTCTTC. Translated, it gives CASSSRLAGSYNEQFF.

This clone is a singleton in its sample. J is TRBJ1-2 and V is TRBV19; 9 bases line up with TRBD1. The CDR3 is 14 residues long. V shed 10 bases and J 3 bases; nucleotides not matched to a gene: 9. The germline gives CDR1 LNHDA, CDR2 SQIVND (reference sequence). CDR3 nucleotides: TGTGCCACGGACCCGGGACAGGGACACTATGGCTACACCTTC. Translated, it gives CATDPGQGHYGYTF.

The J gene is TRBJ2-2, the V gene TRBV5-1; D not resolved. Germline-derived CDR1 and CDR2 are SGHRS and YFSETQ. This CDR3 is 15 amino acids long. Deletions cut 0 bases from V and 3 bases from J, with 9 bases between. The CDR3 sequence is CASSLARAYTGELFF. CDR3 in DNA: TGCGCCAGCAGCTTGGCACGGGCTTACACCGGGGAGCTGTTTTTT.

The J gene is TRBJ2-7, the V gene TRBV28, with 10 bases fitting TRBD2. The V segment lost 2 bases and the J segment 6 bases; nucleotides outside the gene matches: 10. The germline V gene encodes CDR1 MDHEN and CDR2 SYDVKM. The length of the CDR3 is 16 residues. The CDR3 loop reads CASSLRFLAGAGEQYF. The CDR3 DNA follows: TGTGCCAGCAGTTTAAGGTTCCTAGCGGGAGCTGGCGAGCAGTACTTC.

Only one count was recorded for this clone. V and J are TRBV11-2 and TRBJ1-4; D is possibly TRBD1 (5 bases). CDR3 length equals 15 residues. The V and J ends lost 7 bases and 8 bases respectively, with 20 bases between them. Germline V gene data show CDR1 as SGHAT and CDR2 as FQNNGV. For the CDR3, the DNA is TGTGCCAGCAACTCTGGGGCGGGGACTGGCGAAAAACTGTTTTTT. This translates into CASNSGAGTGEKLFF.